This section outlines one TCR beta chain sequence together with its context. The data were taken from a study of blood T cell repertoires in COVID-19. Study details: The analysed material was cDNA or gDNA that came from T cells, B-cell-depleted T cells, or PBMCs.

How the authors handled the data: Researchers report that nucleated cell counts were estimated from reference gene primer amplification. Data came from immunoSEQ multiplex PCR; TCRdb stores just in-frame clones and leaves some out. V, J and clone size derive from that table, while D and trimming were established from the DNA sequence. The data contain 100,000 to 110,000 clones, around four fifths of them singletons. This CDR3 has 13 amino acids. Trimming took 3 bases from V and 3 from J, leaving 8 bases between them. Sequencing was carried out using peripheral blood. The V and J genes are TRBV12-3 or TRBV12-4 and TRBJ1-2; D remains ambiguous. The source of this sequence is a man between 50 and 59 years old with active or convalescent COVID-19. The CDR3 loop reads CASSFQADYGYTF. The CDR3 DNA is TGTGCCAGCAGTTTCCAGGCAGACTATGGCTACACCTTC.